Sequencing of this TCR beta chain was carried out in a study of radiation and T cells in renal cell carcinoma. Time point meaning: blood 4 weeks post-SBRT, at nephrectomy. The treatment is: 15 Gy SBRT to primary tumor, nephrectomy 4 weeks later. Serial blood draws occurred at baseline and 2 and 4 weeks post-SBRT. V lost 4 bases and J lost 7, with 11 bases in between. Germline V CDR1 and CDR2: LNHDA, SQIVND (reference sequence). There are 13 residues in the CDR3. The method was immunoSEQ multiplex PCR; TCRdb's version includes in-frame clones alone and lacks a portion of them. Of about 170,000 clones in the sample, about 85% are singletons; the top ten hold approximately 10%.

The J gene is TRBJ2-1, the V gene TRBV19; possibly TRBD1 for D (5 bases). The input for sequencing was blood, taken from a patient whose treatment included radiotherapy and nephrectomy. The clonotype comes from a woman in her forties or fifties with renal cell carcinoma. The CDR3 bases are TGTGCCAGTAGTAAGGGGATAAGGAATGAGCAGTTCTTC. Translating it yields CASSKGIRNEQFF.